One and the same sample provided the 13 T cell receptor beta chains below, sequenced in a study of cytomegalovirus exposure and HLA in healthy donors. The primer mix had 60 Vbeta and 13 Jbeta primers. Sequencing was performed with immunoSEQ multiplex PCR; in TCRdb, only in-frame clones are kept and a portion is missing. The sample has fewer than 150,000 clones; the top ten hold approximately 2.5%. The sequenced sample was PBMCs. All receptors derive from a middle-aged man in good health and CMV-seronegative.

This chain links TRBV14 with TRBJ2-4; D gene ambiguous. The V gene's germline CDR1 is SGHDN and CDR2 FVKESK. This CDR3 has 13 amino acids. Trimming shortened V by 1 base and J by 6 bases, and 7 bases separated the two germline ends. CDR3 sequence: CASSQAVSNIQYF. The CDR3 DNA follows: TGTGCCAGCAGCCAAGCGGTCTCAAACATTCAGTACTTC.

The chain uses TRBV19 and TRBJ1-6, with 7 bases fitting TRBD1. The CDR3 contains 16 residues. The ends lost 7 bases at V and 1 base at J; junction bases unmatched: 7. Per the germline V gene, CDR1 is LNHDA and CDR2 is SQIVND (reference sequence). The CDR3 nucleotides are TGTGCCAGTACCTGGCAGGGGGGTTCCTATAATTCACCCCTCCACTTT. Residues: CASTWQGGSYNSPLHF.

The chain has TRBV10-3 and TRBJ2-6; perhaps TRBD1 as D (7 bases). From germline, CDR1 is ENHRY and CDR2 SYGVKD. The CDR3 totals 19 residues. V dropped 2 bases and J dropped 0 bases, with 17 bases sitting between them. CDR3: CAISEELRGQYSGANVLTF. The CDR3 DNA sequence: TGTGCCATCAGTGAGGAGTTGCGGGGACAGTACTCTGGGGCCAACGTCCTGACTTTC.

The V call is TRBV7-9, the J call TRBJ1-1, with D unclear. CDR3 length equals 13 residues. Trimming removed 5 bases at V and 0 bases at J, with 7 bases between. CDR1 SEHNR and CDR2 FQNEAQ come from the germline V gene (reference sequence). The CDR3 is CASSLQLNTEAFF. The DNA for the CDR3 is TGTGCCAGCAGCCTACAGTTGAACACTGAAGCTTTCTTT.

The chain joins TRBV21-1 to TRBJ2-1; the table's D gene call, TRBD1, was not cross checked with the DNA. TRBV21-1 is a pseudogene. This CDR3 comprises 18 residues. For the CDR3, the DNA is TGTGCCAGCAGCAAATGGAGGCCGGACAGGGGGCGGGATAGTGAGCAGTTCTTC. It codes for CASSKWRPDRGRDSEQFF.

This chain links TRBV28 with TRBJ1-5; 9 bases are shared with TRBD1. Germline loops: CDR1 MDHEN, CDR2 SYDVKM. J lost 5 bases, V lost 4 bases, and 3 bases had no gene match. This CDR3 spans 14 amino acids. Here the CDR3 reads CASSYGQGYQPQHF. The CDR3 nucleotides read TGTGCCAGCAGTTATGGACAGGGGTATCAGCCCCAGCATTTT.

Notes on this clone: Additional DNA sequences in this sample encode the identical CDR3. The gene calls are TRBV19 and TRBJ2-3; TRBD1 matches 8 bases. This CDR3 spans 13 amino acids. V dropped 5 bases and J dropped 4; count of bases not matched to a gene: 2. Germline CDR1 and CDR2: LNHDA and SQIVND (reference sequence). Written as DNA, the CDR3 is TGTGCCAGTAGTGTACAGGGGGCAGATACGCAGTATTTT. It specifies CASSVQGADTQYF.

The chain has TRBV5-5 and TRBJ1-6; tentative D call: TRBD1 (6 bases). The CDR3 length is 17 residues. CDR1 and CDR2 (germline): SGHKS, YYEKEE (reference sequence). V was clipped by 1 base and J by 6 bases, with 17 bases between them. This CDR3 is CASSLLRNRDGNSPLHF. As DNA, the CDR3 is TGTGCCAGCAGCTTGTTGCGAAACAGGGACGGTAATTCACCCCTCCACTTT.

The genes are TRBV28 and TRBJ1-5; D possibly corresponds to TRBD1 (6 bases). The V gene's germline CDR1 is MDHEN and CDR2 SYDVKM. The CDR3 loop spans 15 amino acids. Trimming took 3 bases from V and 2 from J, leaving 11 bases between them. This chain's CDR3 is CASSFRGAGNQPQHF. CDR3 DNA: TGTGCCAGCAGTTTCCGGGGGGCGGGCAATCAGCCCCAGCATTTT. Using reference TRBV28 and TRBJ1-5 for the parts outside the CDR3, the full variable domain is DVKVTQSSRYLVKRTGEKVFLECVQDMDHENMFWYRQDPGLGLRLIYFSYDVKMKEKGDIPEGYSVSREKKERFSLILESASTNQTSMYLCASSFRGAGNQPQHFGDGTRLSIL.

The chain combines TRBV29-1 with TRBJ2-1; weak D call: TRBD1 (6 bases). The germline CDR1 and CDR2 sequences are SQVTM and ANQGSEA. The CDR3 loop spans 15 amino acids. The V gene lost 2 bases and the J gene lost 4 bases, with 15 bases spanning the gap. The CDR3 region has the DNA TGCAGCGTTGAACTCCCGGACAGAGGATACAATGAGCAGTTCTTC. Translated: CSVELPDRGYNEQFF.

The CDR3: CASSLARDRGISSYNEQFF. DNA for the CDR3: TGTGCCAGCAGCTTAGCGAGGGACAGGGGGATTAGCTCCTACAATGAGCAGTTCTTC. V gene TRBV7-9 combines with J gene TRBJ2-1; 11 nucleotides line up with TRBD1. The V and J ends lost 0 bases and 0 bases, in that order; junction bases with no gene match: 7. Per the germline V gene, CDR1 is SEHNR and CDR2 is FQNEAQ (reference sequence). The CDR3 runs to 19 residues.

This chain's CDR3 is CACGMPYEQYF. As DNA, the CDR3 is TGTGCCTGCGGGATGCCCTACGAGCAGTACTTC. V gene TRBV13 combines with J gene TRBJ2-7, with D perhaps matching TRBD2 (6 bases). Germline CDR1 PRHDT, CDR2 FYEKMQ (reference sequence). The ends were cut back, 11 bases at V and 2 bases at J, with 10 bases in the middle. There are 11 residues in the CDR3.

V usage is TRBV29-1 and J usage is TRBJ2-3; 8 bases fit TRBD2. The germline gives CDR1 SQVTM, CDR2 ANQGSEA. V was pared by 5 bases and J by 4 bases, with 2 bases of the junction left unmatched. This CDR3 is 12 amino acids long. Here the CDR3 DNA reads TGCAGCGTTCATAGCGGGGCAGATACGCAGTATTTT. Translating it yields CSVHSGADTQYF.